There are a few counts of the clone carrying this T cell receptor (beta chain). The antigen is unknown. The repertoire was sequenced with immunoSEQ multiplex PCR; TCRdb's copy has only in-frame clones and lacks some. The data show over 65,000 clones, roughly 76% seen once. This sample is drawn from a study of memory CD4+ T cells and cytomegalovirus serostatus. The sort gate was single viable CD3+CD4+CD8-CD45RO+ cells for memory CD4+ T cells. Findings of the study overall: CD4+ memory repertoires contained about two fifths of the roughly 160 reported CMV TCRbeta sequences.

This clonotype was sampled from an adult in good health and CMV-seropositive. The sample taken for sequencing was memory CD4+ T cells from blood.

The CDR3 protein is CASSQGARLENNEQFF. CDR3 nucleotide sequence: TGTGCCAGCAGCCAAGGTGCAAGACTAGAGAACAATGAGCAGTTCTTC. The chain combines TRBV14 with TRBJ2-1; D is perhaps TRBD2 (6 bases). The CDR3 contains 16 residues. The germline V gene has CDR1 SGHDN and CDR2 FVKESK. Deletions cut 1 base from V and 5 bases from J, with 15 bases between.